Listed here are 21 T cell receptor beta chains from one sample, sequenced in a study of neurological immune-mediated disorders. TCRdb re-called the 5' RACE reads through MiXCR, storing one row per CDR3 protein. The sample contains 50,000 to 60,000 distinct CDR3 sequences, just under 4% of which appear only once. The sequencing input was CD4+ T cells from blood. The origin of the receptors is a woman aged 40 to 49 with multiple sclerosis.

This clonotype was counted ten times or more. The chain uses TRBV4-1 and TRBJ1-2; weak D call: TRBD1 (6 bases). This CDR3 is 19 amino acids long. Trimming left V 4 bases short and J 8 bases short, with 32 bases between. Germline loops: CDR1 MGHRA, CDR2 YSYEKL. The CDR3 region is CASSPTIRLAGAPPVGYTF. The CDR3 nucleotides are TGCGCCAGCAGCCCCACGATTAGATTGGCAGGGGCCCCCCCAGTCGGCTACACCTTC.

This clonotype was seen ten or more times. J is TRBJ2-5 and V is TRBV29-1, with D possibly called TRBD1 or TRBD2 (5 bases each). The germline V gene has CDR1 SQVTM and CDR2 ANQGSEA. Trimming pared 4 bases from V and 5 bases from J, leaving 8 bases between. The CDR3 is 11 amino acids. CDR3 DNA sequence: TGCAGCGTTGTGTGGGGGGAGACCCAGTACTTC. This sequence encodes CSVVWGETQYF.

This clonotype was counted many times. The CDR3 bases are TGCAGTGCTAGAGCCCTGACAGGGGCCAACTATGGCTACACCTTC. This encodes CSARALTGANYGYTF. The chain combines TRBV20-1 with TRBJ1-2, with 8 bases lining up with TRBD1. Germline V gives CDR1 DFQATT, CDR2 SNEGSKA (reference sequence). The length of the CDR3 is 15 residues. Germline trimming cut 1 base from V and 2 bases from J; bases unmatched to any gene: 6.

The sample holds many counts of this clonotype. The V gene is TRBV20-1, the J gene TRBJ2-2; D may correspond to TRBD1 or TRBD2 (6 bases each). V was cut by 7 bases and J by 8 bases, with 20 bases left in between. Germline CDR1 is DFQATT and CDR2 is SNEGSKA (reference sequence). The CDR3 is 14 residues long. The CDR3 sequence is CSVPQRRGVGELFF. The CDR3 DNA reads TGCAGTGTCCCCCAACGTAGGGGGGTAGGGGAGCTGTTTTTT.

This clonotype was counted at least ten times. The chain joins TRBV12-3 or TRBV12-4 to TRBJ1-4; TRBD1 might be the D (5 bases). Between the trimmed V and J ends, which lost 3 bases and 4 bases, there was a span of 9 bases. CDR3 length: 14 amino acids. The CDR3 reads CASSFSGGNEKLFF. As DNA, the CDR3 is TGTGCCAGCAGTTTTTCGGGGGGTAATGAAAAACTGTTTTTT.

This clonotype was picked up many times. This rearrangement joins TRBV3-1 to TRBJ2-7; D gene unclear. In germline, CDR1 is LGHDT, CDR2 YNNKEL (reference sequence). The CDR3 length is 13 residues. V lost 4 bases to trimming and J lost 2 bases, with 9 bases between them. The CDR3 region has the DNA TGTGCCAGCAGCCGTCTCGGGCCCTACGAGCAGTACTTC. The encoded protein is CASSRLGPYEQYF.

This clonotype was detected ten times or more. V gene TRBV5-1 combines with J gene TRBJ2-3; D might be TRBD1 (5 bases). The CDR3 consists of 14 residues. Germline-derived CDR1 and CDR2 are SGHRS and YFSETQ. The germline V and J ends were trimmed by 4 bases and 6 bases, with 15 bases remaining between them. In DNA, the CDR3 is TGCGCCAGCAGCCCCGGACAATGGAGCGATACGCAGTATTTT. This gives the protein CASSPGQWSDTQYF.

This clonotype has ten or more counts. This chain joins TRBV25-1 and TRBJ2-5; D not resolved. Deletions cut 4 bases from V and 8 bases from J, with 5 bases between. CDR3 size: 10 residues. Germline V gene lookup returns CDR1 MGHDK and CDR2 SYGVNS. CDR3: CASSGGTQYF. The CDR3 coding sequence is TGTGCCAGCAGTGGGGGAACCCAGTACTTC. Full variable domain (remainder filled in from reference TRBV25-1 and TRBJ2-5): EADIYQTPRYLVIGTGKKITLECSQTMGHDKMYWYQQDPGMELHLIHYSYGVNSTEKGDLSSESTVSRIRTEHFPLTLESARPSHTSQYLCASSGGTQYFGPGTRLLVL.

This clonotype was detected ten times or more. The rearrangement uses TRBV20-1 and TRBJ1-4; D gene ambiguous. Deletions cut 5 bases from V and 5 bases from J, with 15 bases between. Per germline, CDR1 DFQATT and CDR2 SNEGSKA (reference sequence). This CDR3 has 14 residues. CDR3 residues: CSALRAGLNEKLFF. The CDR3 DNA reads TGCAGTGCTTTGAGGGCGGGCCTGAATGAAAAACTGTTTTTT.

There are many counts of this clonotype. This chain links TRBV5-5 with TRBJ2-3; 11 positions agree with TRBD2. This CDR3 is built from 17 residues. V dropped 4 bases and J dropped 1; count of bases not matched to a gene: 8. Germline V gene data show CDR1 as SGHKS and CDR2 as YYEKEE (reference sequence). The CDR3 DNA reads TGTGCCAGCAGCCCGCGCCCGACTAGCGGGGGCACAGATACGCAGTATTTT. It is translated as CASSPRPTSGGTDTQYF.

This clonotype has a count of ten or more. The rearrangement joins TRBV4-1 to TRBJ2-4, with D unclear. CDR3 length: 18 residues. The V gene's germline CDR1 is MGHRA and CDR2 YSYEKL. Between the trimmed V and J ends, which lost 6 bases and 0 bases, there was a span of 21 bases. The DNA of the CDR3 is TGCGCCAGCAGGCGCACCCTCGGACCATCCCTAGCCAAAAACATTCAGTACTTC. It yields the protein CASRRTLGPSLAKNIQYF.

This clonotype has a count of ten or more. The chain recombines TRBV6-6 with TRBJ2-1, with D perhaps TRBD1 (6 bases). CDR3 size: 15 residues. Germline CDR1 is MNHNY and CDR2 is SVGAGI (reference sequence). V was trimmed by 5 bases and J by 7 bases, leaving 18 bases between them. The CDR3, as DNA: TGTGCCAGCAGTATGAGCTCAGGGGACCGGAATGAGCAGTTCTTC. This gives the protein CASSMSSGDRNEQFF.

This clonotype was recorded many times. V usage is TRBV20-1 and J usage is TRBJ2-3; D is unresolved. The CDR3 is 15 residues long. Trimming removed 2 bases from V and 0 bases from J, with 12 bases in between. Germline lookup yields CDR1 DFQATT and CDR2 SNEGSKA (reference sequence). The CDR3 DNA reads as TGCAGTGCTAGAACTTCGGAACCCAGCACAGATACGCAGTATTTT. Its protein product is CSARTSEPSTDTQYF.

This clonotype was detected ten times or more. The V call is TRBV5-1, the J call TRBJ2-3; 9 bases align to TRBD2. The germline CDR1 and CDR2 sequences are SGHRS and YFSETQ. Unmatched junction bases numbered 11, after V lost 1 base and J lost 14 bases. The CDR3 sequence is 14 residues long. CDR3 nucleotide sequence: TGCGCCAGCAGCTTGCCGCACAGCGGGGGGTTGGGGTATTTT. Translated: CASSLPHSGGLGYF.

This clonotype was recorded at least ten times. CDR3 nucleotides: TGTGCCAGCAGAGGGTTCATTCATACGCAGTATTTT. Protein: CASRGFIHTQYF. The chain recombines TRBV7-2 with TRBJ2-3; no definite D call. V gave up 6 bases and J gave up 7 bases, with 11 bases separating them. The CDR3 extends over 12 amino acids. Germline V CDR1 and CDR2: SGHTA, FQGNSA. The full variable domain, with the rest looked up from reference TRBV7-2 and TRBJ2-3, is GAGVSQSPSNKVTEKGKDVELRCDPISGHTALYWYRQSLGQGLEFLIYFQGNSAPDKSGLPSDRFSAERTGGSVSTLTIQRTQQEDSAVYLCASRGFIHTQYFGPGTRLTVL.

The table lists this clonotype with many counts. This sequence joins TRBV29-1 and TRBJ1-1; D call uncertain. The V gene lost 0 bases and the J gene lost 2 bases, with 4 bases spanning the gap. Germline assignment: CDR1 SQVTM and CDR2 ANQGSEA. The CDR3 loop spans 12 amino acids. The CDR3 reads CSVEDPNTEAFF. The CDR3 DNA follows: TGCAGCGTTGAAGATCCTAACACTGAAGCTTTCTTT.

This clonotype was counted many times. The chain recombines TRBV14 with TRBJ2-1, with 9 bases matching TRBD1. Germline V gene sequence: CDR1 SGHDN, CDR2 FVKESK. Trimming at V came to 2 bases and at J to 7 bases, leaving 9 bases not matched to a gene. This CDR3 has 16 residues. The CDR3, as DNA: TGTGCCAGCAGCCAACTGACAGGGGGGATGGGGAATGAGCAGTTCTTC. Protein sequence: CASSQLTGGMGNEQFF.

This clonotype was counted at least ten times. This chain connects TRBV6-1 to TRBJ2-6, with D perhaps matching TRBD1 (6 bases). The CDR3 totals 17 residues. CDR1 is MNHNS and CDR2 is SASEGT in the germline V gene. V was trimmed by 3 bases and J by 2 bases, leaving 14 bases between them. The CDR3, as DNA: TGTGCCAGCAGTGATCCCTGGGGACAAACTGGGGCCAACGTCCTGACTTTC. Its translation is CASSDPWGQTGANVLTF.

This clonotype was seen ten or more times. The chain has TRBV19 and TRBJ2-2; 7 nucleotides align to TRBD1. V shed 5 bases, J shed 6 bases, and the junction held 6 bases outside the gene matches. The CDR3 sequence is 14 residues long. Germline V gene data show CDR1 as LNHDA and CDR2 as SQIVND (reference sequence). The CDR3 protein is CASSRSTGSGELFF. The CDR3 DNA reads TGTGCCAGTAGTCGGTCGACAGGGTCCGGGGAGCTGTTTTTT.

This clonotype was seen repeatedly, ten times or more. The chain carries TRBV5-1 and TRBJ2-6; D possibly corresponds to TRBD1 (6 bases). V dropped 3 bases and J dropped 0 bases, with 16 bases sitting between them. Germline V gives CDR1 SGHRS, CDR2 YFSETQ. The CDR3 length is 18 residues. Here the CDR3 DNA reads TGCGCCAGCAGCTCAACAGGGCCCGATCTCTCTGGGGCCAACGTCCTGACTTTC. This translates into CASSSTGPDLSGANVLTF.

At least ten counts were recorded for this clonotype. This chain links TRBV7-2 with TRBJ1-4; D ambiguous. The CDR3 spans 15 residues. V lost 4 bases and J lost 0, with 9 bases in between. From germline, CDR1 is SGHTA and CDR2 FQGNSA. DNA of the CDR3: TGTGCCAGCAGCTCGGAGGTTGCAACTAATGAAAAACTGTTTTTT. It codes for CASSSEVATNEKLFF.